This T cell receptor beta chain derives from a study of blood T cell repertoires in COVID-19. This table comes from immunoSEQ multiplex PCR, and its TCRdb copy is limited to in-frame clones, with some not included. The sample has 200,000 to 300,000 clones; 86% are singletons. Germline CDR1 SNHLY, CDR2 FYNNEI. V gave up 8 bases and J gave up 4 bases, with 14 bases separating them. This CDR3 region has 13 residues. The clonotype was recovered from a woman between 50 and 59 years old who had recovered from COVID-19. Sequencing was done on a sample of PBMCs or T cells enriched from blood (not recorded which). The chain carries TRBV2 and TRBJ1-2, with no clear D. The CDR3 loop is CASLAGLIYGYTF. The CDR3, as DNA: TGTGCCAGCCTGGCGGGATTGATCTATGGCTACACCTTC.